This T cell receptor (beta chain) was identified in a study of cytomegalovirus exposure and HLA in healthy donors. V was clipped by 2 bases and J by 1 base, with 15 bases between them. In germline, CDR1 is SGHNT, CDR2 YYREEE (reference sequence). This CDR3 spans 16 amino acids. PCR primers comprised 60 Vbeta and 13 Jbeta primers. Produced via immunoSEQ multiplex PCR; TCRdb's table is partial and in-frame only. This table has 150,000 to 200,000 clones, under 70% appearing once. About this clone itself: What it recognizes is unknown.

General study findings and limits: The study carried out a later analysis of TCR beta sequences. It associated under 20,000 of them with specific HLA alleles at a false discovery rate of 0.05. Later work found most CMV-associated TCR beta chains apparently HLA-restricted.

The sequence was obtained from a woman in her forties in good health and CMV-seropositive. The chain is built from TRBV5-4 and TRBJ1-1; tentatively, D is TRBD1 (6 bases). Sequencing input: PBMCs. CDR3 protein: CASSLPGEPGNTEAFF. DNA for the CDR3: TGTGCCAGCAGCTTACCAGGGGAGCCAGGGAACACTGAAGCTTTCTTT.